This section outlines one TCR beta chain sequence together with its context. Original processing methods: Estimated nucleated cell counts came from reference gene primer amplification. Measured with immunoSEQ multiplex PCR; TCRdb has only the in-frame clones, and not every one. The D gene and trimming were derived from the DNA, and the V and J assignments and clone size from that table. In the table there are about 240,000 clones, around 85% of which are singletons. This sample stems from a study of blood T cell repertoires in COVID-19. Study overall: Researchers got acute and convalescent COVID-19 samples from the United States, Italy and Spain. T cells, B-cell-depleted T cells, or PBMCs supplied cDNA or gDNA.

The V and J ends lost 0 bases and 5 bases respectively, with 6 bases between them. The germline V gene encodes CDR1 MRHNA and CDR2 SNTAGT. CDR3 length: 13 amino acids. The material sequenced was peripheral blood. The chain has TRBV6-4 and TRBJ2-3; possible D gene TRBD2, 5 bases. The receptor was derived from a woman at least 80 years old with acute or convalescent COVID-19. This CDR3 reads CASSDSGGDTQYF. CDR3 sequence (DNA): TGTGCCAGCAGTGACTCAGGAGGAGATACGCAGTATTTT.